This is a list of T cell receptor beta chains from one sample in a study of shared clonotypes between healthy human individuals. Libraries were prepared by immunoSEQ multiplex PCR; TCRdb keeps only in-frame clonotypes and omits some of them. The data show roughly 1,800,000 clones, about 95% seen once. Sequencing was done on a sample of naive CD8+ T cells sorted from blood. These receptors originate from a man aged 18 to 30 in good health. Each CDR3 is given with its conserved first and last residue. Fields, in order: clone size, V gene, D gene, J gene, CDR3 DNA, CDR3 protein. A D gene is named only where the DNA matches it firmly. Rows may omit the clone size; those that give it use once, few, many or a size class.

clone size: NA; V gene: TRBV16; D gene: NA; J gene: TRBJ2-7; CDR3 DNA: TGTGCCAGCAGCCAACTGGGGGGCTACGAGCAGTACTTC; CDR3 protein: CASSQLGGYEQYF
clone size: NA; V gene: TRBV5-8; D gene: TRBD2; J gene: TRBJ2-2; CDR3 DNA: TGTGCCAGCAGTTTGCTAGCGGATCCAGGGACCGGGGAGCTGTTTTTT; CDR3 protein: CASSLLADPGTGELFF
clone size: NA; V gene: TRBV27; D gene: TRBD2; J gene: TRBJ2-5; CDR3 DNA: TGTGCCAGCAGTCCCGTACTAGCGGGAGGGCCGCGGGAGACCCAGTACTTC; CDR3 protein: CASSPVLAGGPRETQYF
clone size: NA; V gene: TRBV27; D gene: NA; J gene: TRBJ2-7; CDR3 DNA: TGTGCCAGCAAAGTGGGCCAGGGTGGGTACGAGCAGTACTTC; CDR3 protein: CASKVGQGGYEQYF
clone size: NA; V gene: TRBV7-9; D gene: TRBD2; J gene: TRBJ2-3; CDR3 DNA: TGTGCCAGCAGCCACGGACTAGCGGGGGGAGGCACAGATACGCAGTATTTT; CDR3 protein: CASSHGLAGGGTDTQYF
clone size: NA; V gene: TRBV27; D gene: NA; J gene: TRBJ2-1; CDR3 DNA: TGTGCCAGCAGTGGGGGGACGGGTGAGCAGTTCTTC; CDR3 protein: CASSGGTGEQFF
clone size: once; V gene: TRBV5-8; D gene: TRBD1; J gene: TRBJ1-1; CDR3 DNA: TGTGCCAGCAGCTTATCGACAGGGTCGGGCACTGAAGCTTTCTTT; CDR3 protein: CASSLSTGSGTEAFF
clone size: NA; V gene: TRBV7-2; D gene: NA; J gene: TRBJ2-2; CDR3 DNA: TGTGCCAGCACCCCGGGGGCAACAGGGGTGAACACCGGGGAGCTGTTTTTT; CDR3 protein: CASTPGATGVNTGELFF
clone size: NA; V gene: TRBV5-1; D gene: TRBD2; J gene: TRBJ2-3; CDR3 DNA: TGCGCCAGCAGCCCGGGAGGGGACGGCACAGATACGCAGTATTTT; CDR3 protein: CASSPGGDGTDTQYF
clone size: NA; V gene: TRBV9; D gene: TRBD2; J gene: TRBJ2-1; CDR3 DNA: TGTGCCAGCAGCGTTGGGGGCGGGAGGTACAATGAGCAGTTCTTC; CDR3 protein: CASSVGGGRYNEQFF
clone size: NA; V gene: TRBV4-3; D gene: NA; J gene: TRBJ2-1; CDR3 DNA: TGCGCCAGCAGCCAAAGATACGTCACATACGATGAGCAGTTCTTC; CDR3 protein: CASSQRYVTYDEQFF
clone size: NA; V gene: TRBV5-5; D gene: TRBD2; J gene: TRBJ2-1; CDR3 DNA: TGTGCCAGCAGCCCAGTCTCACTAGCGGGCCTGTACAATGAGCAGTTCTTC; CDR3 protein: CASSPVSLAGLYNEQFF
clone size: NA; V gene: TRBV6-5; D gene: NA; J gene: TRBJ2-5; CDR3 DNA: TGTGCCAGCAGTTACGCCTCCCGGTGGGAGACCCAGTACTTC; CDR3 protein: CASSYASRWETQYF
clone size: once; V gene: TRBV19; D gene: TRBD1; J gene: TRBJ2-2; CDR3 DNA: TGTGCCAGTACCCCGGTGAGGTGGGAACAGGGGACCGGGGAGCTGTTTTTT; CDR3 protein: CASTPVRWEQGTGELFF
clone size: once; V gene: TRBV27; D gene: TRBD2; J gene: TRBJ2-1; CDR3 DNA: TGTGCCAGCAGTTTGACCGGGGGGGGCTCTGGAGGGTTCTTC; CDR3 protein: CASSLTGGGSGGFF
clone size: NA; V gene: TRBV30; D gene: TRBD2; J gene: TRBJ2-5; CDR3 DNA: TGTGCCTGGAGTGTACCGTGGGAGGGAGAGACCCAGTACTTC; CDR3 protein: CAWSVPWEGETQYF
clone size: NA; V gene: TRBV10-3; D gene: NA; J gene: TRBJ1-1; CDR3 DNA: TGTGCCATCAGTGATGGGGTGAGGTACACTGAAGCTTTCTTT; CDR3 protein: CAISDGVRYTEAFF
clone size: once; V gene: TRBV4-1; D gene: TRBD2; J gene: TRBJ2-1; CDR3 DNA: TGCGCCAGCAGCCATCGACTAGCAGCATACAATGAGCAGTTCTTC; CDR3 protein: CASSHRLAAYNEQFF
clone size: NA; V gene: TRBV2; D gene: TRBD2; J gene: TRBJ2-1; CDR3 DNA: TGTGCCAGCAGTGAAGCTAGCGGGGACAATGAGCAGTTCTTC; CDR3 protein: CASSEASGDNEQFF
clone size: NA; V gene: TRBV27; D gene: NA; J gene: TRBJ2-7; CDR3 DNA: TGTGCCAGCACTCTCGGTCCGAGCTACGAGCAGTACTTC; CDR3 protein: CASTLGPSYEQYF
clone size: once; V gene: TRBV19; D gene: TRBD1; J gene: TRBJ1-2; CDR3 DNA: TGTGCCAGTAGTATTGTTACAGGGGTTGGCTATGGCTACACCTTC; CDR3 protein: CASSIVTGVGYGYTF
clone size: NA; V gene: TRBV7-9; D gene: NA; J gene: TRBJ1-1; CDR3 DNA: TGTGCCAGCAGCCCGTTCATCGGGGCGGGGCCTAAGAACACTGAAGCTTTCTTT; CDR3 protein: CASSPFIGAGPKNTEAFF
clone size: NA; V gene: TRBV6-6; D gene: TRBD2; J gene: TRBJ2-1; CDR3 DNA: TGTTCGGCGGGAGGGATAAGCTCCTACAATGAGCAGTTCTTC; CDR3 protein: CSAGGISSYNEQFF
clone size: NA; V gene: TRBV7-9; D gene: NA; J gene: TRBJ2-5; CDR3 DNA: TGTGCCAGCAGCTTAAGGACAGAACCTCAAGAGACCCAGTACTTC; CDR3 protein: CASSLRTEPQETQYF
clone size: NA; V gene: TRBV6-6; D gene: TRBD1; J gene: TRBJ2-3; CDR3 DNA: TGTGCCAGCAGTCGACAGGGGGCAGGCACAGATACGCAGTATTTT; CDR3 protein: CASSRQGAGTDTQYF
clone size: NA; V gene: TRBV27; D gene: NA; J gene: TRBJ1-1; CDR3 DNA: TGTGCCAGCAGTTTATTAGGGGAGGAAGCTTTCTTT; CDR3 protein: CASSLLGEEAFF
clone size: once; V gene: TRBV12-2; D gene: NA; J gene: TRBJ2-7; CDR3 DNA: TGTGCAAGTCGCTCCCCCCTGGGGGACAGGGACCGCGGCCCTTTCTACGAGCAGTACTTC; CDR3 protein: CASRSPLGDRDRGPFYEQYF
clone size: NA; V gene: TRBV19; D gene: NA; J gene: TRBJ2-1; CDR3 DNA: TGTGCCAGTATTTCCGCCATATACAATGAGCAGTTCTTC; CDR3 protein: CASISAIYNEQFF
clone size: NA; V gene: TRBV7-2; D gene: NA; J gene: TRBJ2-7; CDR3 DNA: TGTGCCAGCAGCTCCGCAGGCGCCTCCTACGAGCAGTACTTC; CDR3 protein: CASSSAGASYEQYF